Shown below are 30 T cell receptor beta chains from a single sample sequenced in a study of T-cell reconstitution after alpha-beta-depleted transplantation in children. Unique molecular identifiers featured in how the TCRbeta library was prepared. Via MiXCR, TCRdb re-called the PCR reads, giving one row per CDR3 protein. Of about 150,000 distinct CDR3 sequences listed, over 8.5% are singletons. The input for sequencing was PBMCs, taken before TCRalphabeta/CD19-depleted stem cell transplant. These receptors were taken from a boy between 2 and 10 years old with acute myeloid leukemia, due to receive a stem cell transplant.

This clonotype was detected many times. The chain employs TRBV27 and TRBJ2-5; 10 bases line up with TRBD1. The J segment lost 0 bases and the V segment lost 6 bases, leaving 16 bases of the junction unmatched. CDR3 length: 19 amino acids. Looked up from germline, CDR1 is MNHEY and CDR2 is SMNVEV (reference sequence). CDR3 in DNA: TGTGCCAGCAGGGGGTCGACAGGGGGCGCGAGGGGGAACCAAGAGACCCAGTACTTC. Amino acids: CASRGSTGGARGNQETQYF.

V is TRBV7-9 and J is TRBJ2-1, with D unclear. The V end was cut by 1 base, the J end by 10 bases, with 8 bases between. The CDR3 is 12 residues long. Germline CDR1 is SEHNR and CDR2 is FQNEAQ (reference sequence). The CDR3 reads CASSLDSWEQFF. The CDR3 nucleotides read TGTGCCAGCAGCTTAGATAGTTGGGAGCAGTTCTTC.

Ten or more counts support this clonotype. The chain links TRBV25-1 to TRBJ1-1; no firm D call. The CDR3 runs 14 residues. V lost 6 bases and J 0 bases, leaving 11 bases between the germline ends. Per germline, CDR1 MGHDK and CDR2 SYGVNS. CDR3 in DNA: TGTGCCAGCAGCCCACGGGGTATGAACACTGAAGCTTTCTTT. Residues: CASSPRGMNTEAFF.

This clonotype was seen at least ten times. The V gene is TRBV2, the J gene TRBJ2-1; 10 positions agree with TRBD2. CDR1 is SNHLY and CDR2 is FYNNEI in the germline V gene. The length of the CDR3 is 15 residues. Trimming removed 3 bases from V and 4 bases from J; junction bases left unmatched: 3. CDR3 residues: CASSDVAGGYNEQFF. For the CDR3, the DNA is TGTGCCAGCAGTGATGTAGCGGGGGGTTACAATGAGCAGTTCTTC.

This clonotype came up many times. The genes are TRBV5-1 and TRBJ2-7; D gene ambiguous. The V end lost 8 bases, the J end lost 6 bases, and 21 bases lay between the germline ends. Germline V CDR1 and CDR2: SGHRS, YFSETQ. The CDR3 runs 14 residues. This chain's CDR3 is CASTTGSTTSEQYF. CDR3 sequence (DNA): TGCGCCAGTACGACCGGGTCAACAACTTCCGAGCAGTACTTC.

This clonotype was observed many times. The genes are TRBV7-8 and TRBJ2-1, with unresolved D. The CDR3 spans 13 residues. Trimming stripped 2 bases from V and 4 bases from J, with 6 bases between. Germline CDR1 and CDR2: SGHVS and FQNEAQ. CDR3 coding DNA: TGTGCCAGCAGCTTACCCCCGTACAATGAGCAGTTCTTC. Its protein is CASSLPPYNEQFF. Supplemented by reference TRBV7-8 and TRBJ2-1, the full variable domain reads GAGVSQSPRYKVAKRGQDVALRCDPISGHVSLFWYQQALGQGPEFLTYFQNEAQLDKSGLPSDRFFAERPEGSVSTLKIQRTQQEDSAVYLCASSLPPYNEQFFGPGTRLTVL.

This clonotype was seen ten or more times. This rearrangement joins TRBV5-1 to TRBJ1-1; a possible D gene is TRBD1 (6 bases). V was shortened by 2 bases and J by 1 base, with 12 bases between the two germline ends. CDR1 and CDR2 (germline): SGHRS, YFSETQ. This CDR3 region has 15 residues. The CDR3 DNA sequence: TGCGCCAGCAGCTTTGGAGTCAGGGGGAACACTGAAGCTTTCTTT. This gives the protein CASSFGVRGNTEAFF. Combining the CDR3 with reference TRBV5-1 and TRBJ1-1 gives the whole variable domain KAGVTQTPRYLIKTRGQQVTLSCSPISGHRSVSWYQQTPGQGLQFLFEYFSETQRNKGNFPGRFSGRQFSNSRSEMNVSTLELGDSALYLCASSFGVRGNTEAFFGQGTRLTVV.

This clonotype has at least ten counts. This rearrangement joins TRBV10-3 to TRBJ2-3; D tentatively reads TRBD1 or TRBD2 (5 bases each). Germline values: CDR1 ENHRY, CDR2 SYGVKD. V lost 8 bases, J lost 6 bases, and 21 bases lay in between. The CDR3 length is 15 residues. CDR3 in amino acids: CAIYQPGMGEDTQYF. CDR3 DNA: TGTGCCATCTATCAACCAGGAATGGGGGAGGATACGCAGTATTTT.

This clonotype was picked up many times. The chain joins TRBV5-1 to TRBJ2-7; 7 positions agree with TRBD1. Trimming at V came to 0 bases and at J to 4 bases, leaving 4 bases not matched to a gene. Germline-derived CDR1 and CDR2 are SGHRS and YFSETQ. This CDR3 spans 14 amino acids. CDR3 in amino acids: CASSLGGGEYEQYV. The DNA for the CDR3 is TGCGCCAGCAGCTTGGGAGGGGGCGAGTACGAGCAGTACGTC.

This clonotype was seen at least ten times. The chain has TRBV3-1 and TRBJ2-2, with D perhaps assigned TRBD1 or TRBD2 (5 bases each). CDR3 length: 17 amino acids. CDR1 is LGHDT, CDR2 YNNKEL, per germline (reference sequence). Trimming cost V 4 bases and J 4 bases, with 19 bases left between them. The CDR3 DNA reads as TGTGCCAGCAGCCCTCATCCCGGGACGGCGATCACCGGGGAGCTGTTTTTT. Amino acid sequence: CASSPHPGTAITGELFF.

Remarks on this clonotype: A much more abundant neighbour one base away suggests this may be a read error. The V and J genes are TRBV20-1 and TRBJ2-5; D is possibly TRBD2 (5 bases). V dropped 5 bases and J dropped 7 bases, with 17 bases sitting between them. CDR3 length: 13 residues. Germline V gives CDR1 DFQATT, CDR2 SNEGSKA (reference sequence). For the CDR3, the DNA is TGCAGTGCTTCAGCACACGGCGGGTGGACCCAGTACTTC. Translating gives CSASAHGGWTQYF.

This clonotype was detected ten times or more. The chain has TRBV11-2 and TRBJ1-4, with 10 bases fitting TRBD1. V trimming: 6 bases; J trimming: 8 bases; junction bases outside the gene matches: 12. The length of the CDR3 is 16 residues. Germline assignment: CDR1 SGHAT and CDR2 FQNNGV. CDR3 sequence reads: CASRTGTGEVGEKLFF. Written as DNA, the CDR3 is TGTGCCAGCAGGACCGGGACAGGGGAAGTAGGGGAAAAACTGTTTTTT.

The chain is built from TRBV7-3 and TRBJ2-1; 8 bases align to TRBD1. Germline assignment: CDR1 SGHTA and CDR2 FQGTGA. The CDR3 totals 13 residues. Unmatched junction bases numbered 5, after V lost 5 bases and J lost 8 bases. Here the CDR3 reads CASSMDRDHEQFF. In nucleotides, the CDR3 is TGTGCCAGCAGCATGGACAGGGACCATGAGCAGTTCTTC. Drawing the rest from reference TRBV7-3 and TRBJ2-1, the complete variable domain is GAGVSQTPSNKVTEKGKYVELRCDPISGHTALYWYRQSLGQGPEFLIYFQGTGAADDSGLPNDRFFAVRPEGSVSTLKIQRTERGDSAVYLCASSMDRDHEQFFGPGTRLTVL.

A few counts support this clonotype. In nucleotides, the CDR3 is TGTGCCAGCAGTGCCGGGACTAGCCCGTACAATGAGCAGTTCTTC. It translates to CASSAGTSPYNEQFF. V and J are TRBV2 and TRBJ2-1; 9 nucleotides agree with TRBD2. Trimming at V came to 4 bases and at J to 4 bases, leaving 5 bases not matched to a gene. This CDR3 is 15 amino acids long. CDR1 is SNHLY and CDR2 is FYNNEI in the germline V gene.

This clonotype appeared once. The genes are TRBV6-1 and TRBJ1-5; TRBD1 matches at 7 bases. The CDR3 has 16 residues. With V trimmed by 3 bases and J by 3 bases, 8 bases remained unmatched. Germline V gene data show CDR1 as MNHNS and CDR2 as SASEGT. The CDR3 loop is CASSDRIGTANQPQHF. CDR3 in DNA: TGTGCCAGCAGTGACCGTATTGGGACAGCCAATCAGCCCCAGCATTTT.

This sequence joins TRBV7-9 and TRBJ2-3; D gene ambiguous. Trimming removed 4 bases at V and 5 bases at J, with 19 bases between. The CDR3 covers 16 residues. Germline values: CDR1 SEHNR, CDR2 FQNEAQ (reference sequence). This chain's CDR3 is CASSSDRTKHRDTQYF. Written as DNA, the CDR3 is TGTGCCAGCAGCTCAGACCGGACCAAACACAGAGATACGCAGTATTTT.

This clonotype was seen a handful of times. The V and J genes are TRBV28 and TRBJ2-1; no definite D call. Trimming removed 5 bases at V and 0 bases at J, with 11 bases between. CDR3 length: 15 residues. Germline CDR1 and CDR2: MDHEN and SYDVKM. The CDR3 coding sequence is TGTGCCAGCAGTCCCCCCGGCGACTCCTACAATGAGCAGTTCTTC. Its protein product is CASSPPGDSYNEQFF.

This clonotype was recorded many times. The J gene is TRBJ2-2, the V gene TRBV20-1; TRBD2 might be the D (5 bases). The CDR3 length is 18 residues. CDR1 DFQATT and CDR2 SNEGSKA come from the germline V gene (reference sequence). V was trimmed by 2 bases and J by 6 bases, leaving 25 bases between them. Here the CDR3 reads CSARIILSSLTGSGELFF. Written as DNA, the CDR3 is TGCAGTGCTAGAATCATTTTGAGTTCCTTAACGGGATCCGGGGAGCTGTTTTTT.

This clonotype was recorded at least ten times. This sequence joins TRBV27 and TRBJ2-1, with D hard to call. CDR3 length: 12 amino acids. CDR1 and CDR2 from the germline V gene are MNHEY and SMNVEV (reference sequence). Trimming stripped 8 bases from V and 12 bases from J, with 17 bases between. CDR3 in amino acids: CASAYDSTGQFF. CDR3 sequence (DNA): TGTGCCAGCGCTTACGACTCAACCGGGCAGTTCTTC.

Turning to this clonotype: A much more abundant neighbour one base away suggests this may be a read error. The CDR3 does not end in the conserved phenylalanine or tryptophan, so this is likely a read error. The J gene is TRBJ2-2, the V gene TRBV6-6; D gene uncertain. The CDR3 consists of 13 residues. Trimming took off 8 bases at V and 2 bases at J, with 9 bases between the two ends. Per the germline V gene, CDR1 is MNHNY and CDR2 is SVGAGI (reference sequence). For the CDR3, the DNA is TGTGCCAGCTCCGGCAGAAACACCGGGGAGCTGTTTTTA. Translation: CASSGRNTGELFL.

The J gene is TRBJ2-5, the V gene TRBV20-1; TRBD1 is a possible D gene (6 bases). Germline CDR1 DFQATT, CDR2 SNEGSKA (reference sequence). Trimming cost V 0 bases and J 4 bases, with 12 bases left between them. The CDR3 sequence is 14 residues long. CDR3 protein: CSARDMDSGETQYF. In DNA form, the CDR3 reads TGCAGTGCTAGAGATATGGACAGTGGAGAGACCCAGTACTTC.

This clonotype showed up many times. The CDR3, as DNA: TGCGCCAGCAGCACGACTGAAAATTCACCCCTCCACTTT. Residues: CASSTTENSPLHF. The V gene is TRBV5-1, the J gene TRBJ1-6; D is uncertain. CDR1 and CDR2 from the germline V gene are SGHRS and YFSETQ. This CDR3 has 13 residues. V gave up 4 bases and J gave up 7 bases, with 9 bases separating them.

The sample holds many counts of this clonotype. The chain uses TRBV4-1 and TRBJ2-1, with D possibly being TRBD1 or TRBD2 (5 bases each). Germline V gene sequence: CDR1 MGHRA, CDR2 YSYEKL. The CDR3 covers 18 residues. The V gene lost 0 bases and the J gene lost 3 bases, with 18 bases spanning the gap. As DNA, the CDR3 is TGCGCCAGCAGCCAAGATGCAGGGAGCTCCTCTGTCTACAATGAGCAGTTCTTC. Translation: CASSQDAGSSSVYNEQFF.

This clonotype was counted at least ten times. The chain uses TRBV10-3 and TRBJ2-3; 13 bases are a match to TRBD2. This CDR3 is built from 15 residues. The germline gives CDR1 ENHRY, CDR2 SYGVKD. J gave up 5 bases and V 8 bases, and 7 bases lay outside the gene matches. The CDR3 protein is CAICTSGRAGDTQYF. As DNA, the CDR3 is TGTGCCATCTGCACTAGCGGGAGGGCCGGAGATACGCAGTATTTT.

This clonotype was detected many times. J is TRBJ2-4 and V is TRBV7-9; D uncertain. Germline V CDR1 and CDR2: SEHNR, FQNEAQ (reference sequence). Trimming took 7 bases from V and 0 from J, leaving 13 bases between them. This CDR3 region has 15 residues. This CDR3 reads CASTTTILAKNIQYF. The CDR3 DNA is TGTGCCAGCACTACAACGATCCTAGCCAAAAACATTCAGTACTTC.

This clonotype was seen at least ten times. The CDR3 DNA follows: TGCGCCAGCAGCAAAACAGGGGGAAACACTGAAGCTTTCTTT. Its translation: CASSKTGGNTEAFF. The chain combines TRBV5-1 with TRBJ1-1; TRBD1 matches at 8 bases. The J segment lost 2 bases and the V segment lost 4 bases, leaving 4 bases of the junction unmatched. The CDR3 runs 14 residues. Germline-derived CDR1 and CDR2 are SGHRS and YFSETQ. Drawing the rest from reference TRBV5-1 and TRBJ1-1, the complete variable domain is KAGVTQTPRYLIKTRGQQVTLSCSPISGHRSVSWYQQTPGQGLQFLFEYFSETQRNKGNFPGRFSGRQFSNSRSEMNVSTLELGDSALYLCASSKTGGNTEAFFGQGTRLTVV.

There are many counts of this clonotype. The V gene is TRBV4-2, the J gene TRBJ2-7; unclear D gene. V was trimmed by 0 bases and J by 2 bases, leaving 11 bases between them. Germline values: CDR1 LGHNA, CDR2 YNFKEQ. CDR3 length equals 15 residues. The CDR3 protein is CASSQDSKFTYEQYF. CDR3 sequence (DNA): TGTGCCAGCAGCCAAGATTCTAAGTTCACCTACGAGCAGTACTTC.

In this sample, this clonotype turned up many times. The chain employs TRBV27 and TRBJ2-1; tentative D call: TRBD1 (6 bases). CDR3 length equals 15 residues. CDR1 and CDR2 from the germline V gene are MNHEY and SMNVEV (reference sequence). V was trimmed by 0 bases and J by 7 bases, leaving 13 bases between them. This CDR3 reads CASSLSSGVGNEQFF. CDR3 bases: TGTGCCAGCAGTTTATCTTCAGGGGTGGGGAATGAGCAGTTCTTC.

This clonotype was counted only a few times. The chain recombines TRBV2 with TRBJ1-6; a possible D gene is TRBD1 (6 bases). The germline gives CDR1 SNHLY, CDR2 FYNNEI. With 1 base removed from V and 8 bases from J, the gap between germline ends came to 15 bases. The CDR3 spans 16 residues. The CDR3 loop reads CASSEEGGTGYSPLHF. In DNA form, the CDR3 reads TGTGCCAGCAGTGAAGAAGGGGGGACGGGGTATTCACCCCTCCACTTT.

This clonotype came up many times. The chain carries TRBV5-1 and TRBJ2-7, with D maybe TRBD2 (6 bases). The length of the CDR3 is 14 residues. V lost 4 bases to trimming and J lost 3 bases, with 14 bases between them. CDR1 SGHRS and CDR2 YFSETQ come from the germline V gene. In nucleotides, the CDR3 is TGCGCCAGCAGCGCGAGTAGCGGTCTCTACGAGCAGTACTTC. This gives the protein CASSASSGLYEQYF.